Listed below are T cell receptor beta chains from one sample, sequenced in a study of monozygotic twins with cystic fibrosis. Sequencing was performed with immunoSEQ multiplex PCR; in TCRdb, only in-frame clones are kept and a portion is missing. The data show approximately 14,000 clones, more than 75% seen once. Sequencing was done on a sample of blood. Receptors were obtained from a boy younger than 18 with cystic fibrosis. Both conserved end residues are part of each CDR3. Each record gives: CDR3 DNA, CDR3 protein, clone size, D gene, J gene, V gene. D genes are given only for firm matches. Rows give clone size only sometimes, using once, few, many, or a class for an expanded clone.

CDR3 DNA: TGTGCCAGCAGCAACCAACACGTGAACACTGAAGCTTTCTTT
CDR3 protein: CASSNQHVNTEAFF
clone size: NA
D gene: NA
J gene: TRBJ1-1
V gene: TRBV6-5

CDR3 DNA: TGCAGCGTTGGAGCAGGAGGGGGAGATACGCAGTATTTT
CDR3 protein: CSVGAGGGDTQYF
clone size: NA
D gene: NA
J gene: TRBJ2-3
V gene: TRBV29-1

CDR3 DNA: TGTGCCATCAGTGAGTCGGGACCCTCTGGAAACACCATATATTTT
CDR3 protein: CAISESGPSGNTIYF
clone size: once
D gene: NA
J gene: TRBJ1-3
V gene: TRBV10-3

CDR3 DNA: TGTGCCATCAGTGAGGTAGGGGCTGAAGGCAATCAGCCCCAGCATTTT
CDR3 protein: CAISEVGAEGNQPQHF
clone size: NA
D gene: NA
J gene: TRBJ1-5
V gene: TRBV10-3

CDR3 DNA: TGCGCCAGCAGCTACGGGACTAGCGGGAAGTCGGGCACCGGGGAGCTGTTTTTT
CDR3 protein: CASSYGTSGKSGTGELFF
clone size: NA
D gene: TRBD2
J gene: TRBJ2-2
V gene: TRBV5-1

CDR3 DNA: TGTGCCAGCAGCGCGCCCGATCGGACTGGCTACACCTTC
CDR3 protein: CASSAPDRTGYTF
clone size: few
D gene: NA
J gene: TRBJ1-2
V gene: TRBV5-4

CDR3 DNA: TGTGCCAGTAGTATAGATCAGGGAAAGCAGTACTTC
CDR3 protein: CASSIDQGKQYF
clone size: NA
D gene: NA
J gene: TRBJ2-7
V gene: TRBV19

CDR3 DNA: TGCGCCAGCAGCGGACCCATGAACACTGAAGCTTTCTTT
CDR3 protein: CASSGPMNTEAFF
clone size: NA
D gene: NA
J gene: TRBJ1-1
V gene: TRBV5-1

CDR3 DNA: TGTGCCAGCAGCTTAGGTTGGGCAGGGGATCAGCCCCAGCATTTT
CDR3 protein: CASSLGWAGDQPQHF
clone size: once
D gene: NA
J gene: TRBJ1-5
V gene: TRBV7-8

CDR3 DNA: TGTGCCTGGAGTCGATTGGGTAAAGGAAACACCATATATTTT
CDR3 protein: CAWSRLGKGNTIYF
clone size: NA
D gene: NA
J gene: TRBJ1-3
V gene: TRBV30

CDR3 DNA: TGTGCCATCAGGGACCAGGGTCGTGGGGAGACCCAGTACTTC
CDR3 protein: CAIRDQGRGETQYF
clone size: few
D gene: NA
J gene: TRBJ2-5
V gene: TRBV10-3

CDR3 DNA: TGTGCCAGCACGGGGACTAGCGATTACGAGCAGTACTTC
CDR3 protein: CASTGTSDYEQYF
clone size: NA
D gene: TRBD2
J gene: TRBJ2-7
V gene: TRBV28

CDR3 DNA: TGTGCCAGTAGTCGGGACAGGCCCCGGGGAAAGCCCCAGCATTTT
CDR3 protein: CASSRDRPRGKPQHF
clone size: NA
D gene: TRBD1
J gene: TRBJ1-5
V gene: TRBV19

CDR3 DNA: TGTGCCAGCTCACCACCGCCCCCGGGCGAGCAGTACTTC
CDR3 protein: CASSPPPPGEQYF
clone size: NA
D gene: NA
J gene: TRBJ2-7
V gene: TRBV18

CDR3 DNA: TGCAGCGTTGTGAGGACAGGGACCTGTCAGCCCCAGCATTTT
CDR3 protein: CSVVRTGTCQPQHF
clone size: NA
D gene: TRBD1
J gene: TRBJ1-5
V gene: TRBV29-1

CDR3 DNA: TGCAGCGTTGATTATAATAAGGCTGAAGCTTTCTTT
CDR3 protein: CSVDYNKAEAFF
clone size: NA
D gene: NA
J gene: TRBJ1-1
V gene: TRBV29-1

CDR3 DNA: TGTGCCACCAGCAGAGATAATAGCGTGAACACCGGGGAGCTGTTTTTT
CDR3 protein: CATSRDNSVNTGELFF
clone size: NA
D gene: NA
J gene: TRBJ2-2
V gene: TRBV15

CDR3 DNA: TGTGCCAGTAGGAAACGACAGGGAGGCTACACCTTC
CDR3 protein: CASRKRQGGYTF
clone size: NA
D gene: TRBD1
J gene: TRBJ1-2
V gene: TRBV19

CDR3 DNA: TGTGCCAGCAGCTATACTAGCGGAGACACCGGGGAGCTGTTTTTT
CDR3 protein: CASSYTSGDTGELFF
clone size: NA
D gene: TRBD2
J gene: TRBJ2-2
V gene: TRBV2

CDR3 DNA: TGTGCCAGCAGCGTACGGGGACTAGCGGGAGGGGATACGCAGTATTTT
CDR3 protein: CASSVRGLAGGDTQYF
clone size: NA
D gene: TRBD2
J gene: TRBJ2-3
V gene: TRBV9

CDR3 DNA: TGTGCCACGCAGTGGCTAGATTATTCAAACACTGAAGCTTTCTTT
CDR3 protein: CATQWLDYSNTEAFF
clone size: NA
D gene: NA
J gene: TRBJ1-1
V gene: TRBV7-8

CDR3 DNA: TGTGCCAGCAGTCTACAGGGCAATAGCAATCAGCCCCAGCATTTT
CDR3 protein: CASSLQGNSNQPQHF
clone size: NA
D gene: NA
J gene: TRBJ1-5
V gene: TRBV6-1

CDR3 DNA: TGTGCCAGCAGTTTAAAAGGGGTCTACGAGCAGTACTTC
CDR3 protein: CASSLKGVYEQYF
clone size: few
D gene: NA
J gene: TRBJ2-7
V gene: TRBV27

CDR3 DNA: TGTGCCATCAGTGGGACAGGGGGCACTGAAGCTTTCTTT
CDR3 protein: CAISGTGGTEAFF
clone size: NA
D gene: TRBD1
J gene: TRBJ1-1
V gene: TRBV10-3

CDR3 DNA: TGTGCCTGGAGTTTTCAAGGGGGGTATGGCTACACCTTC
CDR3 protein: CAWSFQGGYGYTF
clone size: NA
D gene: NA
J gene: TRBJ1-2
V gene: TRBV30

CDR3 DNA: TGTGCCAGCACCCATCGGTTGGATTCCTACGAGCAGTACTTC
CDR3 protein: CASTHRLDSYEQYF
clone size: NA
D gene: NA
J gene: TRBJ2-7
V gene: TRBV11-2

CDR3 DNA: TGTGCCAGCAACACGGGACCGAACAATCAGCCCCAGCATTTT
CDR3 protein: CASNTGPNNQPQHF
clone size: NA
D gene: NA
J gene: TRBJ1-5
V gene: TRBV5-8

CDR3 DNA: TGTGCCAGCAGCTCCTTACTCGGAAGGGACACTGAAGCTTTCTTT
CDR3 protein: CASSSLLGRDTEAFF
clone size: NA
D gene: NA
J gene: TRBJ1-1
V gene: TRBV5-4

CDR3 DNA: TGTGCCAGCAGCTTGGGGGGGGCGAGTCTCGGCTACACCTTC
CDR3 protein: CASSLGGASLGYTF
clone size: NA
D gene: NA
J gene: TRBJ1-2
V gene: TRBV11-2

CDR3 DNA: TGTGCCAGCAGAGGTAGTATTTACGAGCAGTACTTC
CDR3 protein: CASRGSIYEQYF
clone size: NA
D gene: NA
J gene: TRBJ2-7
V gene: TRBV28

CDR3 DNA: TGTGCCACCTCCTCCCCCAGGGGCCTCTCCTACGAGCAGTACTTC
CDR3 protein: CATSSPRGLSYEQYF
clone size: NA
D gene: NA
J gene: TRBJ2-7
V gene: TRBV19

CDR3 DNA: TGTGCCAGCAGCTTAGTTTGGACGGGGGAGCTGTTTTTT
CDR3 protein: CASSLVWTGELFF
clone size: NA
D gene: NA
J gene: TRBJ2-2
V gene: TRBV7-2

CDR3 DNA: TGTGCCAGCAGCCCCTTCAGCGGGGGGAGCTCCTACAATGAGCAGTTCTTC
CDR3 protein: CASSPFSGGSSYNEQFF
clone size: NA
D gene: TRBD2
J gene: TRBJ2-1
V gene: TRBV7-9

CDR3 DNA: TGTGCCAGTAGTATGGACTGGGGAAATAGCAATCAGCCCCAGCATTTT
CDR3 protein: CASSMDWGNSNQPQHF
clone size: NA
D gene: NA
J gene: TRBJ1-5
V gene: TRBV19

CDR3 DNA: TGTGCCAGCAGCTTAGCGCGAGGGGATGTGGGTCAGCCCCAGCATTTT
CDR3 protein: CASSLARGDVGQPQHF
clone size: NA
D gene: NA
J gene: TRBJ1-5
V gene: TRBV7-9

CDR3 DNA: TGTGCCAGCAGCAAGAGGTCAGGGTGGGTGAACACCGGGGAGCTGTTTTTT
CDR3 protein: CASSKRSGWVNTGELFF
clone size: few
D gene: NA
J gene: TRBJ2-2
V gene: TRBV21-1

CDR3 DNA: TGTGCCAGCAGCAACACTAGCGGGGGGACAAATACGCAGTATTTT
CDR3 protein: CASSNTSGGTNTQYF
clone size: once
D gene: TRBD2
J gene: TRBJ2-3
V gene: TRBV7-9

CDR3 DNA: TGTGCCAGTAGTACACCGGGACAGGGTTCCAATCAGCCCCAGCATTTT
CDR3 protein: CASSTPGQGSNQPQHF
clone size: NA
D gene: TRBD1
J gene: TRBJ1-5
V gene: TRBV19

CDR3 DNA: TGCGCCAGCAGCTTGTTAGCGGGAGAGACCCAGTACTTC
CDR3 protein: CASSLLAGETQYF
clone size: NA
D gene: TRBD2
J gene: TRBJ2-5
V gene: TRBV5-1

CDR3 DNA: TGTGCCAGCAGTTTGGGTCAGCCCCAGCATTTT
CDR3 protein: CASSLGQPQHF
clone size: NA
D gene: NA
J gene: TRBJ1-5
V gene: TRBV28

CDR3 DNA: TGCGCCAGCAGCTTGGCGGACAGGGGAAATTCACCCCTCCACTTT
CDR3 protein: CASSLADRGNSPLHF
clone size: few
D gene: TRBD1
J gene: TRBJ1-6
V gene: TRBV5-1

CDR3 DNA: TGTGCCAGCAGTCTCTACGGGCAGGCAGGCCAGCCCCAGCATTTT
CDR3 protein: CASSLYGQAGQPQHF
clone size: few
D gene: NA
J gene: TRBJ1-5
V gene: TRBV27

CDR3 DNA: TGTGCCAGCAGTCCGTTCCGGGTAACAGGGGGTGAAGCTTTCTTT
CDR3 protein: CASSPFRVTGGEAFF
clone size: NA
D gene: TRBD1
J gene: TRBJ1-1
V gene: TRBV7-9

CDR3 DNA: TGCGCCAGCAGCCCGACAGGGGGAGCCTACGAGCAGTACTTC
CDR3 protein: CASSPTGGAYEQYF
clone size: NA
D gene: TRBD1
J gene: TRBJ2-7
V gene: TRBV4-1

CDR3 DNA: TGTGCCAGCAGCCCAGGACTAGCGGGGGGAGCGTACAATGAGCAGTTCTTC
CDR3 protein: CASSPGLAGGAYNEQFF
clone size: NA
D gene: TRBD2
J gene: TRBJ2-1
V gene: TRBV5-4